This T cell receptor beta chain was retrieved from a study of long-term antiretroviral therapy in people with HIV. About the research overall: About a decade before 2015, the earliest samples were taken when ART was typically delayed. Study results and caveats: Collection of the blood took place between the mid-2000s and the late 2010s. The ART regimens in use then may have been less effective than current ones.

V lost 1 base to trimming and J lost 1 base, with 4 bases between them. The CDR3 has 12 amino acids. Germline assignment: CDR1 GTSNPN and CDR2 SVGIG (reference sequence). Every specimen provided roughly 1-10 million cryopreserved PBMC before DNA extraction took place. Remarks on this clone: What it binds is not known.

This was the immunoSEQ v3.0 assay at survey level. The repertoire was sequenced with immunoSEQ multiplex PCR; TCRdb's copy has only in-frame clones and lacks some. The sample lists tens of thousands of clones, 60% to 75% occurring once. This clonotype was obtained from a man aged 50 or older with HIV. The sample here was unsorted PBMCs, taken 3 years after starting antiretroviral therapy. V gene TRBV30 combines with J gene TRBJ1-2; no definite D call. CDR3 loop: CAWSDFNYGYTF. The CDR3 bases are TGTGCCTGGAGTGACTTTAACTATGGCTACACCTTC.